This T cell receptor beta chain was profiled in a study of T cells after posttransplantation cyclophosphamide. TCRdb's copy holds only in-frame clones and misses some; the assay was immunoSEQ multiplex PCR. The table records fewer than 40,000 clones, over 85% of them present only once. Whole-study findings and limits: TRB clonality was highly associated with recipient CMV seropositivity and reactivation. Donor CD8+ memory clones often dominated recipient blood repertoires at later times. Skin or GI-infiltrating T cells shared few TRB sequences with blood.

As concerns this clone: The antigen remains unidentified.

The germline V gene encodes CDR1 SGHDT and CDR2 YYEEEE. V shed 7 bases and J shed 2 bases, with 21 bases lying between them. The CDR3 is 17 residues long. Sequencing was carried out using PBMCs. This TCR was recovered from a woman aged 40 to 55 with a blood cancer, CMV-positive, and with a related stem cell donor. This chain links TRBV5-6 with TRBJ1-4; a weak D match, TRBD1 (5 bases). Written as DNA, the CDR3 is TGTGCCAGCGGCGGAGGGGCCGTTGCTTTGACTAATGAAAAACTGTTTTTT. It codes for CASGGGAVALTNEKLFF.